This T cell receptor beta chain was identified during a study of T cell responses to AZD1222 COVID-19 vaccine. Findings and limits, study-wide: Regions 160-218 and 743-854 dominated among vaccine-associated CD4 TCRs spanning spike.

Assay: immunoSEQ multiplex PCR; the TCRdb copy retains only in-frame clones and omits some. Of under 170,000 clones listed, under 95% are singletons. The V gene lost 4 bases and the J gene lost 4 bases, with 19 bases spanning the gap. Germline CDR1 is SEHNR and CDR2 is FQNEAQ (reference sequence). The length of the CDR3 is 16 residues. On this clone: Its antigen remains unidentified.

The V gene is TRBV7-9, the J gene TRBJ1-2; D might be TRBD1 (5 bases). This clonotype was sampled from an adult who received the AZD1222 COVID-19 vaccine. The sample in question was peripheral blood, obtained 28 days after the second AZD1222 dose. The CDR3 loop reads CASSSQGFPAIYGYTF. As DNA, the CDR3 is TGTGCCAGCAGCTCCCAGGGTTTCCCAGCAATCTATGGCTACACCTTC.